This entry describes one T cell receptor beta chain. Its antigen is not known. The sample originates from a study of memory CD4+ T cells and cytomegalovirus serostatus. The study, taken as a whole, reports: CD4+ memory repertoires contained about 40% of the roughly 150 reported CMV TCRbeta sequences.

Single viable CD3+CD4+CD8-CD45RO+ cells were sorted as the memory CD4+ T cells. How the authors handled the data: After removing out-of-frame reads, 2 million to 2.5 million distinct TCRbeta sequences remained. Produced via immunoSEQ multiplex PCR; TCRdb's table is partial and in-frame only. That table is the source of V, J and clone size, and D and trimming were worked out from the DNA. The sample shows 35,000 to 50,000 clones, around 80% of them seen only once. This CDR3 is built from 15 residues. CDR1 SGHAT and CDR2 FQDESV come from the germline V gene (reference sequence). With 1 base removed from V and 1 base from J, the gap between germline ends came to 10 bases.

The sequenced sample consisted of memory CD4+ T cells from blood. The TCR originated in an adult in good health and CMV-seronegative. The rearrangement uses TRBV11-1 and TRBJ1-1; unclear D gene. As DNA, the CDR3 is TGTGCCAGCAGCTTAGTCCGCGGAAAGAACACTGAAGCTTTCTTT. Translated, it gives CASSLVRGKNTEAFF.